A selection of T cell receptor beta chains follows, all from one sample in a study of monozygotic twins with inflammatory bowel disease. With the 5' RACE reads reprocessed, TCRdb shows one record per CDR3 protein and no DNA. Recorded for this sample: about 300,000 distinct CDR3 sequences. The sequencing input was blood. The receptors here all came from a human donor with ulcerative colitis or Crohn's disease, or a healthy co-twin of an affected twin (not recorded which). Both conserved end residues are part of each CDR3.

>TRBJ2-3|TRBV20-1
CSAKLAGVRDTQYF
>TRBJ2-1|TRBV6-2/TRBV6-3
CASTDPPSRHNEQFF
>TRBJ2-3|TRBV12-3/TRBV12-4
CASSPPLADTLYF
>TRBJ1-6|TRBV4-2
CASSQEKLSSSLHF
>TRBJ2-3|TRBV12-3/TRBV12-4
CASSLRDGRETDTQYF
>TRBJ1-1|TRBV30
CAWSTSRTNFMNTEAFF
>TRBJ1-4|TRBV5-1
CASSVNRQDLFF
>TRBJ2-5|TRBV7-8
CASSLEPGIKTQYF
>TRBJ2-7|TRBV7-2
CASSSTRGPLEQYF
>TRBJ2-5|TRBV4-3
CASSSDRTPQETQYF
>TRBJ2-7|TRBV28
CVSSSVSQGKWVEQYF
>TRBJ1-2|TRBV20-1
CSASGPVRPNYGYTF
>TRBJ1-5|TRBV18
CASSPDGDFSQPQHF
>TRBJ2-5|TRBV9
CASSVGQGISETQYF
>TRBJ2-3|TRBV9
CASSVGSSGRAMDTQYF
>TRBJ1-4|TRBV5-1
CASSTGQGALEKLFF
>TRBJ2-1|TRBV9
CASSSGGASNEQFF
>TRBJ1-4|TRBV4-3
CASSRERPGKLFF
>TRBJ2-7|TRBV21-1
CASSNLGQKHYEQYF
>TRBJ2-7|TRBV27
CASSSVATSYEQYF
>TRBJ2-7|TRBV7-2
CASSLRWDRINYEQYF
>TRBJ2-7|TRBV10-3
CAISEPWDRATYEQYF
>TRBJ1-1|TRBV16
CASSPTIGTEAFF
>TRBJ2-7|TRBV4-3
CASSLYKAGFLSSYEQYF
>TRBJ2-7|TRBV6-2/TRBV6-3
CASSYEGTPTSEQYF
>TRBJ2-5|TRBV5-1
CASSDQLVETQYF
>TRBJ2-7|TRBV20-1
CSARTQRSGRVSYEQYF
>TRBJ2-3|TRBV4-1
CASSQSLAQKSDTQYF
>TRBJ2-7|TRBV7-9
CASSPGGLDEQYF
>TRBJ2-2|TRBV5-1
CASSSTAGELFF
>TRBJ2-1|TRBV15
CATSRRSPVGNQQFF
>TRBJ2-7|TRBV19
CASSNYRDGEWRHGSYEQYF
>TRBJ2-5|TRBV5-1
CASSWRFGETQYF
>TRBJ2-5|TRBV10-3
CAISVTGGRETQYF
>TRBJ1-4|TRBV5-5
CASSLVSIEKLFF
>TRBJ2-4|TRBV6-5
CASSGRGNQYF
>TRBJ2-6|TRBV6-5
CASSYARANVLTF
>TRBJ1-2|TRBV4-3
CASSLTGGGGGYTF
>TRBJ2-3|TRBV18
CASSPPRQGAADTQYF
>TRBJ2-5|TRBV6-1
CASSPSQGQGTQYF
>TRBJ2-7|TRBV5-6
CASSFAGFYEQYF
>TRBJ2-1|TRBV15
CATSRVTNEQFF